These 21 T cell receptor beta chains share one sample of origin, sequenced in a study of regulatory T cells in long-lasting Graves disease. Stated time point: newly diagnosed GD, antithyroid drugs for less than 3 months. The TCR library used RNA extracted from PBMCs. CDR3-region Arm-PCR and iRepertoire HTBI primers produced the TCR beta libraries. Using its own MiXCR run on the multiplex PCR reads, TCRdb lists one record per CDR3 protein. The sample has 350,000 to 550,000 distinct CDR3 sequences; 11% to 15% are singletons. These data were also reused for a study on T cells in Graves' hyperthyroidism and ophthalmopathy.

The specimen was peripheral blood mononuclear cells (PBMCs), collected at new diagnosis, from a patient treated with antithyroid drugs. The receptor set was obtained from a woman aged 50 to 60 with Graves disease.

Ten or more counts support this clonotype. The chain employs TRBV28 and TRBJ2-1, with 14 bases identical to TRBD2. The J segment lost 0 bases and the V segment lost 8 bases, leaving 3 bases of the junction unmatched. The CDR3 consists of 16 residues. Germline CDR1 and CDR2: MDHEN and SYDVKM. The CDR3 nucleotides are TGTGCCAGCGGGACTAGCGGGAGAGGCTCCTACAATGAGCAGTTCTTC. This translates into CASGTSGRGSYNEQFF.

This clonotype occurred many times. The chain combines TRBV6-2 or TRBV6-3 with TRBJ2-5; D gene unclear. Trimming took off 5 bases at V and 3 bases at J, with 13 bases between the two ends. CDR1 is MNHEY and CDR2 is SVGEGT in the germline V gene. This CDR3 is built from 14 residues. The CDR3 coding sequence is TGTGCCAGCAGTGAAGCTCGCCTCGAAGAGACCCAGTACTTC. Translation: CASSEARLEETQYF.

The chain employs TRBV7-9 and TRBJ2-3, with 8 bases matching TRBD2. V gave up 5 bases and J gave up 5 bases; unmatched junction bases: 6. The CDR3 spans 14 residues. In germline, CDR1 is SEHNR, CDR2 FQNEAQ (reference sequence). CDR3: CASSPTSVGDTQYF. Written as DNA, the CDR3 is TGTGCCAGCAGCCCGACTAGCGTCGGAGATACGCAGTATTTT.

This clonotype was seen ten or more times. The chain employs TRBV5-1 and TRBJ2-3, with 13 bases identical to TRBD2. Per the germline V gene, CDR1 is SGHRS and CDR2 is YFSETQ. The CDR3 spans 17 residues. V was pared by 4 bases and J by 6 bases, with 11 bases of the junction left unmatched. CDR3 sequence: CASSQGLAGSRSDTQYF. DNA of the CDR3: TGCGCCAGCAGCCAGGGACTAGCGGGGAGCCGGTCGGATACGCAGTATTTT.

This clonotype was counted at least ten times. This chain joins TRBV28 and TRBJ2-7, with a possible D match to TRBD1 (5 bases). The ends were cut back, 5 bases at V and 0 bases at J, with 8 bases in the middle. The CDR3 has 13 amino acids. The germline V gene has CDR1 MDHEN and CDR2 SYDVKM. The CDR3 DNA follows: TGTGCCAGCAGTGGGGCCCCCTCCTACGAGCAGTACTTC. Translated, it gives CASSGAPSYEQYF.

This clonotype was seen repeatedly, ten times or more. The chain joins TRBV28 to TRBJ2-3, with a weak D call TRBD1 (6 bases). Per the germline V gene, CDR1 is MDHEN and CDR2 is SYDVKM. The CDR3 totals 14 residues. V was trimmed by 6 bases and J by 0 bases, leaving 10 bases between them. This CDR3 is CASRQGPSTDTQYF. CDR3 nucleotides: TGTGCCAGCAGACAGGGCCCGAGCACAGATACGCAGTATTTT. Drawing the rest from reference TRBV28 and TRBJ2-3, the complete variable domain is DVKVTQSSRYLVKRTGEKVFLECVQDMDHENMFWYRQDPGLGLRLIYFSYDVKMKEKGDIPEGYSVSREKKERFSLILESASTNQTSMYLCASRQGPSTDTQYFGPGTRLTVL.

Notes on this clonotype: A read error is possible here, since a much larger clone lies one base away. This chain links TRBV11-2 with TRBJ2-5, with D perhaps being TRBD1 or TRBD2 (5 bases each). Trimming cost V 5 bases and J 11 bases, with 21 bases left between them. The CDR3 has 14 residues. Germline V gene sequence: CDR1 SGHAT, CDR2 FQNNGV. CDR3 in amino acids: CASSPMRGGNEQYF. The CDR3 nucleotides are TGTGCCAGCAGCCCGATGAGGGGCGGAAATGAGCAGTACTTC.

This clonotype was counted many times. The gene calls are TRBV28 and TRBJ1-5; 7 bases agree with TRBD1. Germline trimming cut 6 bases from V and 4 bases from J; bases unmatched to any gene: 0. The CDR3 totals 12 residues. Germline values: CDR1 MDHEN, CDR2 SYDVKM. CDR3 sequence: CASRTGNQPQHF. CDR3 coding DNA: TGTGCCAGCAGGACAGGGAATCAGCCCCAGCATTTT. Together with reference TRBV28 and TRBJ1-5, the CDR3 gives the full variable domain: DVKVTQSSRYLVKRTGEKVFLECVQDMDHENMFWYRQDPGLGLRLIYFSYDVKMKEKGDIPEGYSVSREKKERFSLILESASTNQTSMYLCASRTGNQPQHFGDGTRLSIL.

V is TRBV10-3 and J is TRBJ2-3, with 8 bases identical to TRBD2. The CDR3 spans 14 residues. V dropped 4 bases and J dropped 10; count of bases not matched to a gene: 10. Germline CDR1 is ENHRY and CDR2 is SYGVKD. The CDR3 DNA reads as TGTGCCATCAGTGCCACTAGCGGCGAGGAGGCGCAGTATTTT. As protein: CAISATSGEEAQYF.

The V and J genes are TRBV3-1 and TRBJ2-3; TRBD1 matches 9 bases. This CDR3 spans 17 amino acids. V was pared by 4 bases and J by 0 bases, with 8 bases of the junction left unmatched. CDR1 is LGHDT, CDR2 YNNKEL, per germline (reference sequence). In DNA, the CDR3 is TGTGCCAGCAGCCGTGCCGGGACAGGGTTTAGCACAGATACGCAGTATTTT. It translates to CASSRAGTGFSTDTQYF.

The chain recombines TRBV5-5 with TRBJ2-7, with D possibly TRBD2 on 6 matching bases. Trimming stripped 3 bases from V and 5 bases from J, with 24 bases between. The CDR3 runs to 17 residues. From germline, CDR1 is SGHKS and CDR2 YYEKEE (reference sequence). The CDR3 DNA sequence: TGTGCCAGCAGCTCCGCCGGGTCTATCGGGAGAGGTGACGAGCAGTACTTC. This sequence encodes CASSSAGSIGRGDEQYF.

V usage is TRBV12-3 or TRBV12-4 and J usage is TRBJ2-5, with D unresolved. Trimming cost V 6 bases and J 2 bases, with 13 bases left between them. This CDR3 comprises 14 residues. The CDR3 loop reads CASSPTDSQETQYF. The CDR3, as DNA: TGTGCCAGCAGCCCCACAGATAGTCAAGAGACCCAGTACTTC.

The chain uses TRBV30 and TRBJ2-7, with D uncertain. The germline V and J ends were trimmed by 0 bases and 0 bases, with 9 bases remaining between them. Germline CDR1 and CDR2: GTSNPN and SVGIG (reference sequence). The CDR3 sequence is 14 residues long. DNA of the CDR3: TGTGCCTGGAGTGTAAGGCATAACTCCTACGAGCAGTACTTC. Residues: CAWSVRHNSYEQYF.

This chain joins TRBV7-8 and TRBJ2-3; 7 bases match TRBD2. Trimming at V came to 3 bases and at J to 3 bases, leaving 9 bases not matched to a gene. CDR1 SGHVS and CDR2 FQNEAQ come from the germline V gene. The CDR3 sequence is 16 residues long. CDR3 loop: CASSFRLAGNTDTQYF. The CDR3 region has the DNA TGTGCCAGCAGCTTTCGTTTAGCGGGCAATACAGATACGCAGTATTTT.

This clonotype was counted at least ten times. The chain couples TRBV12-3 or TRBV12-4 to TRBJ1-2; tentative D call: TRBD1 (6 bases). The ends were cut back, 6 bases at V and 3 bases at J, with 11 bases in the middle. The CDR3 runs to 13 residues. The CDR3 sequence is CASRGGGDYGYTF. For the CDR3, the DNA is TGTGCCAGCAGAGGGGGTGGCGACTATGGCTACACCTTC.

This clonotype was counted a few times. The CDR3 spells CASSSRTGSNYGYTF. The CDR3 region has the DNA TGTGCCAGCAGCTCGCGGACAGGGTCGAACTATGGCTACACCTTC. This rearrangement joins TRBV7-2 to TRBJ1-2; 8 nucleotides line up with TRBD1. CDR3 length equals 15 residues. The V segment lost 4 bases and the J segment 2 bases; nucleotides outside the gene matches: 6. Germline values: CDR1 SGHTA, CDR2 FQGNSA.

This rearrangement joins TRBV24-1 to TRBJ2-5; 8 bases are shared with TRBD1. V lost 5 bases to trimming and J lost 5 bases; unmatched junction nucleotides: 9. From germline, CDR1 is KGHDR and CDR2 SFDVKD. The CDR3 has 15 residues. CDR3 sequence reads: CATSAATGVMETQYF. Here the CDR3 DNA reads TGTGCCACCAGTGCTGCGACAGGGGTCATGGAGACCCAGTACTTC.

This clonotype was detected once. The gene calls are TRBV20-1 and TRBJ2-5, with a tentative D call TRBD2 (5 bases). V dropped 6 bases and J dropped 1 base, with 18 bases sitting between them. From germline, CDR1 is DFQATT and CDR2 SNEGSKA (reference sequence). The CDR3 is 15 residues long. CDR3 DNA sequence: TGCAGTGCCACCTCGAGCGGCAGATCCCAAGAGACCCAGTACTTC. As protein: CSATSSGRSQETQYF.

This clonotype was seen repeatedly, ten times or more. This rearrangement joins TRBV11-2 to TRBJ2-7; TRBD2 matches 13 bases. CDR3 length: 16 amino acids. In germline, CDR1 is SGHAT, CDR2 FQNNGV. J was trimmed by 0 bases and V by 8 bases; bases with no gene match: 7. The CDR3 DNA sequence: TGTGCCAGCCGGGGACTAGCGGGAACCAGCTCCTACGAGCAGTACTTC. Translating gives CASRGLAGTSSYEQYF.

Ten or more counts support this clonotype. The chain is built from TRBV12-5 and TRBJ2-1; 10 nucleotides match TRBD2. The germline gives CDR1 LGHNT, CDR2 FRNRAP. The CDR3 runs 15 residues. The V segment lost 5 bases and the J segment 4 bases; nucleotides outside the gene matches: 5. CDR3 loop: CASGRGLADYNEQFF. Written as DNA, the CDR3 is TGTGCTAGTGGTCGAGGACTAGCGGATTACAATGAGCAGTTCTTC.

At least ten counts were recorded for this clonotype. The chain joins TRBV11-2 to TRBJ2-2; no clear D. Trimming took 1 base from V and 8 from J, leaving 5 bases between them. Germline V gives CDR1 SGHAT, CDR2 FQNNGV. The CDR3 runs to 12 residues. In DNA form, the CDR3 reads TGTGCCAGCAGCTTAGCGCGGGGGGAGCTGTTTTTT. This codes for CASSLARGELFF.